This passage covers 20 T cell receptor beta chains from one sample sequenced in a study of CD8 T cells in ankylosing spondylitis. TCRdb fed the 5' RACE reads into MiXCR, producing one record per CDR3 protein. The table includes roughly 130,000 distinct CDR3 sequences, around 7% detected once. The source material was blood, either unsorted or a sorted T cell fraction (not recorded which). These receptors originate from a male donor with ankylosing spondylitis or in good health (not recorded which).

This clonotype was counted ten times or more. The chain uses TRBV20-1 and TRBJ2-1; D gene unclear. The germline V gene has CDR1 DFQATT and CDR2 SNEGSKA (reference sequence). The V and J ends lost 3 bases and 3 bases respectively, with 6 bases between them. The CDR3 is 12 amino acids. The CDR3 region has the DNA TGCAGTGCTAGTTCTTACTACAATGAGCAGTTCTTC. Amino acids: CSASSYYNEQFF.

Ten or more counts support this clonotype. The chain carries TRBV7-9 and TRBJ2-1; D is possibly TRBD2 (6 bases). Germline V gene data show CDR1 as SEHNR and CDR2 as FQNEAQ (reference sequence). The CDR3 is made up of 16 amino acids. Trimming removed 2 bases from V and 0 bases from J, with 11 bases in between. The CDR3 spells CASSLLAGSSYNEQFF. CDR3 nucleotide sequence: TGTGCCAGCAGCTTATTAGCCGGGAGCTCCTACAATGAGCAGTTCTTC.

This clonotype was recorded many times. The V call is TRBV19, the J call TRBJ2-3, with 9 positions matching TRBD2. J was trimmed by 2 bases and V by 6 bases; bases with no gene match: 6. In germline, CDR1 is LNHDA, CDR2 SQIVND (reference sequence). The CDR3 totals 15 residues. CDR3 loop: CASRPTSGLTDTQYF. CDR3 DNA sequence: TGTGCCAGTAGACCGACTAGCGGCCTCACAGATACGCAGTATTTT.

Many counts were recorded for this clonotype. The chain carries TRBV7-2 and TRBJ2-3; possibly TRBD1 or TRBD2 for D (6 bases each). CDR3 size: 17 residues. CDR1 and CDR2 from the germline V gene are SGHTA and FQGNSA. Trimming pared 5 bases from V and 3 bases from J, leaving 21 bases between. The CDR3 nucleotides are TGTGCCAGCAGCGAAATTACAGGGTCCGGGAGTACAGATACGCAGTATTTT. This sequence encodes CASSEITGSGSTDTQYF.

This clonotype was recorded at least ten times. The J gene is TRBJ1-6, the V gene TRBV15; D is unresolved. The V and J ends lost 0 bases and 8 bases respectively, with 11 bases between them. The CDR3 sequence is 15 residues long. The germline CDR1 and CDR2 sequences are LNHNV and YYDKDF (reference sequence). The CDR3 coding sequence is TGTGCCACCAGCAGAGATCGGGGAACGGATTCACCCCTCCACTTT. It translates to CATSRDRGTDSPLHF.

In its sample, this clonotype was seen many times. The V call is TRBV28, the J call TRBJ2-7, with D possibly called TRBD1 or TRBD2 (5 bases each). With 6 bases removed from V and 4 bases from J, the gap between germline ends came to 13 bases. Germline V gene sequence: CDR1 MDHEN, CDR2 SYDVKM. There are 13 residues in the CDR3. In DNA form, the CDR3 reads TGTGCCAGCAGAGACCGGGACGGATACGAGCAGTACTTC. Translation gives CASRDRDGYEQYF.

This clonotype was seen a handful of times. The V gene is TRBV5-1, the J gene TRBJ2-2, with 12 bases identical to TRBD2. Germline V gives CDR1 SGHRS, CDR2 YFSETQ. J gave up 6 bases and V 0 bases, and 3 bases lay outside the gene matches. This CDR3 has 16 residues. The CDR3 DNA is TGCGCCAGCAGCTTGGGACTAGCGGGAGTGGCCGGGGAGCTGTTTTTT. It codes for CASSLGLAGVAGELFF.

This clonotype occurred many times. The chain employs TRBV27 and TRBJ2-6; no clear D. The CDR3 has 13 amino acids. Trimming stripped 7 bases from V and 0 bases from J, with 4 bases between. Per the germline V gene, CDR1 is MNHEY and CDR2 is SMNVEV (reference sequence). CDR3 loop: CASTSSGANVLTF. The CDR3 bases are TGTGCCAGCACGTCCTCTGGGGCCAACGTCCTGACTTTC.

Ten or more counts support this clonotype. The genes are TRBV20-1 and TRBJ1-4; 12 nucleotides agree with TRBD1. Germline values: CDR1 DFQATT, CDR2 SNEGSKA (reference sequence). The V gene end was trimmed by 1 base and the J gene end by 7 bases; junction bases not matched to a gene: 10. CDR3 size: 17 residues. The CDR3 bases are TGCAGTGCTAGAGCTCCGGGACAGGGGGCGAAAAGTGAAAAACTGTTTTTT. The encoded protein is CSARAPGQGAKSEKLFF.

This clonotype was seen repeatedly, ten times or more. This chain uses TRBV28 with TRBJ2-7; 7 bases align to TRBD1. CDR3 length: 15 residues. J was trimmed by 0 bases and V by 8 bases; bases with no gene match: 10. Per the germline V gene, CDR1 is MDHEN and CDR2 is SYDVKM. CDR3 region: CASLSGQRSSYEQYF. DNA for the CDR3: TGTGCCAGCCTCTCGGGACAGAGAAGCTCCTACGAGCAGTACTTC.

There are many counts of this clonotype. This chain uses TRBV20-1 with TRBJ2-7; 8 bases line up with TRBD2. The CDR3 covers 17 residues. The J segment lost 3 bases and the V segment lost 3 bases, leaving 16 bases of the junction unmatched. Per the germline V gene, CDR1 is DFQATT and CDR2 is SNEGSKA (reference sequence). The CDR3 protein is CSARVPGLEGVGYEQYF. Written as DNA, the CDR3 is TGCAGTGCTAGGGTACCGGGACTAGAGGGGGTAGGCTACGAGCAGTACTTC.

This clonotype has at least ten counts. The chain uses TRBV5-1 and TRBJ1-3; 9 nucleotides agree with TRBD1. Germline V gene lookup returns CDR1 SGHRS and CDR2 YFSETQ. Losses at the gene ends were 0 bases for V and 2 bases for J; bases not matched to a gene: 0. This CDR3 is 15 amino acids long. CDR3 in amino acids: CASSLGQGAGNTIYF. The CDR3 coding sequence is TGCGCCAGCAGCTTGGGACAGGGGGCTGGAAACACCATATATTTT. The entire variable domain, with the rest obtained from reference TRBV5-1 and TRBJ1-3, is as follows: KAGVTQTPRYLIKTRGQQVTLSCSPISGHRSVSWYQQTPGQGLQFLFEYFSETQRNKGNFPGRFSGRQFSNSRSEMNVSTLELGDSALYLCASSLGQGAGNTIYFGEGSWLTVV.

The chain links TRBV18 to TRBJ2-3, with a possible D match to TRBD1 (5 bases). The CDR3 has 16 amino acids. Germline CDR1 is KGHSH and CDR2 is LQKENI. V was cut by 3 bases and J by 1 base, with 14 bases left in between. Written as DNA, the CDR3 is TGTGCCAGCTCACCGGCGAGTCTAGGGGGCACAGATACGCAGTATTTT. As protein: CASSPASLGGTDTQYF.

This clonotype was detected many times. The chain combines TRBV20-1 with TRBJ1-5; D remains ambiguous. CDR1 and CDR2 (germline): DFQATT, SNEGSKA (reference sequence). CDR3 length: 17 amino acids. V was shortened by 1 base and J by 4 bases, with 20 bases between the two germline ends. CDR3 protein: CSARVSPGPYGNQPQHF. CDR3 nucleotide sequence: TGCAGTGCTAGAGTGTCCCCCGGGCCTTACGGGAATCAGCCCCAGCATTTT.

This clonotype was found many times. The V call is TRBV5-6, the J call TRBJ1-3; 8 nucleotides align to TRBD1. V trimming: 3 bases; J trimming: 9 bases; junction bases outside the gene matches: 5. The germline V gene has CDR1 SGHDT and CDR2 YYEEEE. The CDR3 is made up of 13 amino acids. CDR3 region: CASSWTGFGTIYF. The CDR3 bases are TGTGCCAGCAGCTGGACAGGGTTCGGCACCATATATTTT.

This clonotype was seen ten or more times. The chain couples TRBV12-3 or TRBV12-4 to TRBJ2-3; D is undetermined. Trimming left V 5 bases short and J 6 bases short, with 9 bases between. This CDR3 is built from 12 residues. This CDR3 is CASSQDSDTQYF. For the CDR3, the DNA is TGTGCCAGCAGTCAAGACTCGGATACGCAGTATTTT.

In its sample, this clonotype was seen many times. The V and J genes are TRBV14 and TRBJ1-2, with D tentatively TRBD1 (6 bases). Trimming took off 0 bases at V and 3 bases at J, with 11 bases between the two ends. CDR1 and CDR2 (germline): SGHDN, FVKESK. The CDR3 contains 15 residues. CDR3 nucleotide sequence: TGTGCCAGCAGCCAAGAAACAGGGAAGCACTATGGCTACACCTTC. Translating it yields CASSQETGKHYGYTF.

This clonotype was picked up many times. This chain joins TRBV12-3 or TRBV12-4 and TRBJ2-3; no reliable D call. This CDR3 comprises 14 residues. V was trimmed by 5 bases and J by 0 bases, leaving 9 bases between them. The CDR3 sequence is CASSRDGSTDTQYF. Here the CDR3 DNA reads TGTGCCAGCAGTCGAGACGGTAGCACAGATACGCAGTATTTT.

This clonotype was counted at least ten times. The gene calls are TRBV5-6 and TRBJ1-1, with D possibly being TRBD1 (5 bases). CDR1 is SGHDT and CDR2 is YYEEEE in the germline V gene. The V end was cut by 4 bases, the J end by 6 bases, with 16 bases between. The CDR3 runs to 14 residues. The CDR3 region is CASSLPHQGPEAFF. The CDR3 nucleotides read TGTGCCAGCAGCCTCCCTCACCAGGGACCTGAAGCTTTCTTT.

This clonotype was counted many times. The rearrangement links TRBV4-1 to TRBJ2-7; 8 nucleotides align to TRBD1. The CDR3 extends over 14 amino acids. J was trimmed by 4 bases and V by 4 bases; bases with no gene match: 6. The germline V gene has CDR1 MGHRA and CDR2 YSYEKL. CDR3 nucleotides: TGCGCCAGCAGCCCCGGGACAGGTAAATACGAGCAGTACTTC. Translated: CASSPGTGKYEQYF.